This T cell receptor beta chain was retrieved from a study of cytomegalovirus exposure and HLA in healthy donors. PCR primers comprised 60 Vbeta and 13 Jbeta primers. Libraries were prepared by immunoSEQ multiplex PCR; TCRdb keeps only in-frame clonotypes and omits some of them. Counted here are about 150,000 clones, over 70% occurring once; the ten biggest clones make up 2% to 2.5%. Study observations and caveats: Later genetic work tied a missense DCLRE1C variant to beta-chain V and J trimming.

For this clone: What it recognizes is unknown.

The CDR3 extends over 17 amino acids. V was clipped by 0 bases and J by 6 bases, with 17 bases between them. Sequenced: PBMCs. The chain recombines TRBV23-1 with TRBJ1-4, with D tentatively TRBD1 (6 bases). TRBV23-1 is classed as an ORF, of uncertain function. This sequence was found in a man aged 30 to 45 in good health and CMV-seronegative. The CDR3 DNA reads as TGCGCCAGCAGTCAATCAGCAGGGGAGGGCTTAGATGAAAAACTGTTTTTT. Translation gives CASSQSAGEGLDEKLFF.